This T cell receptor (beta chain) emerged from a study of blood T cell repertoires in COVID-19. Background on the study: PBMCs, B-cell-depleted T cells, or T cells provided the cDNA or gDNA that made up the material.

TCRdb's copy holds only in-frame clones and misses some; the assay was immunoSEQ multiplex PCR. Among 110,000 or so clones listed, 85% to 90% were seen once. Per the germline V gene, CDR1 is LNHDA and CDR2 is SQIVND (reference sequence). Trimming cost V 7 bases and J 5 bases, with 11 bases left between them. This CDR3 contains 12 residues. Sequencing used peripheral blood. This receptor was obtained from a woman aged 60-70 years with COVID-19, enrolled during active disease. V gene TRBV19 combines with J gene TRBJ1-2; D uncertain. The CDR3 nucleotides are TGTGCCAGTACCCTAGCTGGGTATGGCTACACCTTC. It codes for CASTLAGYGYTF.